This T cell receptor (beta chain) was sequenced in a study of blood T cell repertoires in COVID-19. Study-level background: Samples taken during acute and convalescent COVID-19 were collected in the United States, Italy and Spain.

Data came from immunoSEQ multiplex PCR; TCRdb stores just in-frame clones and leaves some out. The profile shows a few hundred thousand clones, around 88% of them singletons. Germline V lookup: CDR1 MGHRA, CDR2 YSYEKL. V lost 0 bases and J lost 1; bases outside the gene matches: 4. The CDR3 contains 16 residues. Worth noting for this clone: This specimen includes other DNA sequences encoding the same CDR3.

V and J are TRBV4-1 and TRBJ2-3; 7 bases align to TRBD2. The sequencing input was PBMCs or T cells enriched from blood (not recorded which). The clonotype comes from a woman between 25 and 40 years old who had recovered from COVID-19. This CDR3 reads CASSQEASGRTDTQYF. The CDR3 DNA follows: TGCGCCAGCAGCCAAGAGGCTAGCGGTCGCACAGATACGCAGTATTTT.